This T cell receptor beta chain originates from a study of blood T cell repertoires in COVID-19. Study-wide background: T cells, B-cell-depleted T cells, or PBMCs provided the cDNA or gDNA that served as material.

The ends were cut back, 4 bases at V and 6 bases at J, with 17 bases in the middle. The CDR3 is 16 amino acids. Looked up from germline, CDR1 is SGDLS and CDR2 is YYNGEE. Per the authors' pipeline: Amplification with reference gene primers provided the estimates of nucleated cell counts. Libraries were prepared by immunoSEQ multiplex PCR; TCRdb keeps only in-frame clonotypes and omits some of them. Clonal size and the V and J genes are those of that table, whereas D and trimming came from the DNA. The sample has hundreds of thousands of clones, about 85% seen once. This clone was detected only once. The study assigned cohorts using participant-reported clinical history. Contact with a PCR-confirmed or clinician-diagnosed COVID-19 case occurred within 2 weeks of entry.

The sequence was obtained from a woman in her twenties or thirties who had been exposed to COVID-19. This rearrangement joins TRBV9 to TRBJ1-6; TRBD1 is a possible D gene (5 bases). Sequencing was done on a sample of PBMCs or T cells enriched from blood (not recorded which). The CDR3 DNA reads TGTGCCAGCAGCCCCCAAGCAGGACAAAGTAATTCACCCCTCCACTTT. Encoded protein: CASSPQAGQSNSPLHF.